This TCR beta chain was identified during a study of beta chain features in type 1 diabetes. Study-wide findings and caveats: Equally in patients and controls, shorter templates might have been favored by PCR. Any HLA effect on TCRB rearrangement was left unresolved by small sub-analyses. Patients with Type 1 diabetes showed moderately but significantly shorter TCRB CDR3s in all four CD4+ subsets.

As for this clone: Antigen: not known.

Trimming removed 2 bases from V and 2 bases from J; junction bases left unmatched: 3. CDR3 length equals 14 residues. From germline, CDR1 is SGDLS and CDR2 YYNGEE. Since all of the isolated RNA was reverse transcribed, expressed TCRB transcripts were what got sequenced. Clones were sequenced by immunoSEQ multiplex PCR, and TCRdb holds only the in-frame ones, with some missing. The top ten clones hold just under 0.04% of a sample with about 710,000 clones, roughly 13% of them seen once. The TCR sequence derives from a man in his late teens or twenties with type 1 diabetes. The chain uses TRBV9 and TRBJ2-7; 8 bases agree with TRBD2. Sequenced input: naive CD4+ T cells from blood. The CDR3 spells CASSVLAGPYEQYF. For the CDR3, the DNA is TGTGCCAGCAGCGTCTTAGCGGGACCCTACGAGCAGTACTTC. The full variable domain, rest sourced from reference TRBV9 and TRBJ2-7, is DSGVTQTPKHLITATGQRVTLRCSPRSGDLSVYWYQQSLDQGLQFLIQYYNGEERAKGNILERFSAQQFPDLHSELNLSSLELGDSALYFCASSVLAGPYEQYFGPGTRLTVT.